This T cell receptor (beta chain) was recorded in a study of T cells expressing NK-cell markers. Study context: Sequencing covered eight donors, seven HCMV-seropositive and one seronegative.

Researchers built TCR beta cDNA using 5'RACE template switching with UMIs. TCRdb re-called the 5' RACE reads and shows each CDR3 protein once, DNA omitted. The sample data list about 460,000 distinct CDR3 sequences. The CDR3 contains 15 residues. Germline V gene lookup returns CDR1 SEHNR and CDR2 FQNEAQ (reference sequence). Points on this clonotype: As yet, its antigen is unknown.

Points from the study as a whole: The leading position in the CD3+CD56-NKG2C+ fraction of four donors also went to these clonotypes. In 5 or 6 donors, dominant CD3+CD56+NKG2C+ clonotypes ranked among the top 10 CD8+ clonotypes.

The sequenced material came from blood T cells: a sorted CD56 or NKG2C T cell subset, CD4+ or CD8+ T cells, or bulk PBMC T cells (not recorded which). The chain combines TRBV7-9 with TRBJ2-5. The sequence was obtained from a woman aged 45 to 65 in good health. CDR3: CASSLGTWNQETQYF. The entire variable domain, with the rest obtained from reference TRBV7-9 and TRBJ2-5, is as follows: DTGVSQNPRHKITKRGQNVTFRCDPISEHNRLYWYRQTLGQGPEFLTYFQNEAQLEKSRLLSDRFSAERPKGSFSTLEIQRTEQGDSAMYLCASSLGTWNQETQYFGPGTRLLVL.